This T cell receptor (beta chain) came from a study of blood T cell repertoires in COVID-19. This CDR3 contains 15 residues. Germline V gives CDR1 MDHEN, CDR2 SYDVKM. The V segment lost 9 bases and the J segment 8 bases; nucleotides outside the gene matches: 12. Sequenced by immunoSEQ multiplex PCR; TCRdb stores in-frame clones only, minus some. The sample has about 130,000 clones, approximately 80% seen once. This receptor was obtained from a man aged 55 to 70 who had recovered from COVID-19. The genes are TRBV28 and TRBJ1-6; 8 bases match TRBD1. Sequencing was done on a sample of peripheral blood. The CDR3 nucleotides are TGTGCCAGTGGCCGCGGGACAGGACGGGATTCACCCCTCCACTTT. Amino acid sequence: CASGRGTGRDSPLHF.